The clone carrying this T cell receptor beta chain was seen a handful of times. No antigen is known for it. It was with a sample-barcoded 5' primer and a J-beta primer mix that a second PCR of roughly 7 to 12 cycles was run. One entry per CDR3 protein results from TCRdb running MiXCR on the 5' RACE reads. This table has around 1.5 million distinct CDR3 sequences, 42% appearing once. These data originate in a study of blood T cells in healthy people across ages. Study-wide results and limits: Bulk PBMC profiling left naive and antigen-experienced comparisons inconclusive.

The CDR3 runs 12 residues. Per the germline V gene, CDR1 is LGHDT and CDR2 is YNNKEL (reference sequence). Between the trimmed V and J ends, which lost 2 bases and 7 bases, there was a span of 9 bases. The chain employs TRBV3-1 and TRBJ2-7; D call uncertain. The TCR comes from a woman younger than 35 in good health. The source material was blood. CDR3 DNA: TGTGCCAGCAGCCAAATTGACGGGGAGCAGTACTTC. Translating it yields CASSQIDGEQYF.